The 9 T cell receptor beta chains given below trace back to one sample, sequenced in a study of early T cells in non-severe SARS-CoV-2 infection. TCRdb passed the 5' RACE reads through MiXCR, listing each CDR3 protein once. The table lists 70,000 to 90,000 distinct CDR3 sequences, approximately 12% of them singletons. The specimen was whole blood. The receptors stem from an adult who was a healthcare worker with PCR-confirmed SARS-CoV-2 infection or an uninfected control (not recorded which).

This clonotype was seen at least ten times. The chain links TRBV27 to TRBJ2-3, with D tentatively TRBD2 (6 bases). The CDR3 has 16 amino acids. CDR1 MNHEY and CDR2 SMNVEV come from the germline V gene (reference sequence). Trimming took 3 bases from V and 0 from J, leaving 13 bases between them. CDR3 nucleotides: TGTGCCAGCAGTTTCGAAGCGGGTATTAGCACAGATACGCAGTATTTT. Residues: CASSFEAGISTDTQYF.

The table lists this clonotype with many counts. This rearrangement joins TRBV18 to TRBJ2-7; D may be TRBD2 (6 bases). The germline V and J ends were trimmed by 3 bases and 5 bases, with 17 bases remaining between them. The length of the CDR3 is 15 residues. Germline CDR1 is KGHSH and CDR2 is LQKENI. Here the CDR3 reads CASSPRTIVGHEQYF. CDR3 sequence (DNA): TGTGCCAGCTCACCCAGGACTATCGTCGGCCACGAGCAGTACTTC.

This clonotype was observed a handful of times. The chain recombines TRBV5-1 with TRBJ2-6; D is uncertain. The CDR3 totals 15 residues. Germline V gene sequence: CDR1 SGHRS, CDR2 YFSETQ. Trimming removed 4 bases from V and 0 bases from J, with 8 bases in between. The CDR3 region has the DNA TGCGCCAGCAGCGGAGCAATCTCTGGGGCCAACGTCCTGACTTTC. Residues: CASSGAISGANVLTF.

This clonotype came up many times. The CDR3 spells CASSSGTSGTSTIGETQYF. For the CDR3, the DNA is TGTGCCAGCAGTTCCGGGACTAGCGGGACCTCCACTATCGGGGAGACCCAGTACTTC. The chain is built from TRBV28 and TRBJ2-5; 13 nucleotides agree with TRBD2. The CDR3 loop spans 19 amino acids. Germline loops: CDR1 MDHEN, CDR2 SYDVKM. J gave up 5 bases and V 4 bases, and 16 bases lay outside the gene matches.

The J gene is TRBJ1-4, the V gene TRBV5-1; no clear D gene. Germline V lookup: CDR1 SGHRS, CDR2 YFSETQ. There are 14 residues in the CDR3. V lost 3 bases and J lost 8, with 14 bases in between. In DNA form, the CDR3 reads TGCGCCAGCAGCTCAGGCACGACCAAGGAAAAACTGTTTTTT. Translated, it gives CASSSGTTKEKLFF. Full variable domain (rest looked up from reference TRBV5-1 and TRBJ1-4): KAGVTQTPRYLIKTRGQQVTLSCSPISGHRSVSWYQQTPGQGLQFLFEYFSETQRNKGNFPGRFSGRQFSNSRSEMNVSTLELGDSALYLCASSSGTTKEKLFFGSGTQLSVL.

This clonotype was picked up a small number of times. This chain links TRBV7-9 with TRBJ2-5, with 8 bases identical to TRBD1. The CDR3 has 15 amino acids. Germline-derived CDR1 and CDR2 are SEHNR and FQNEAQ (reference sequence). The ends lost 3 bases at V and 4 bases at J; junction bases unmatched: 7. This CDR3 reads CASSLVGQARETQYF. For the CDR3, the DNA is TGTGCCAGCAGCTTGGTGGGACAGGCGCGAGAGACCCAGTACTTC. The complete variable domain, with remaining parts taken from reference TRBV7-9 and TRBJ2-5, reads DTGVSQNPRHKITKRGQNVTFRCDPISEHNRLYWYRQTLGQGPEFLTYFQNEAQLEKSRLLSDRFSAERPKGSFSTLEIQRTEQGDSAMYLCASSLVGQARETQYFGPGTRLLVL.

The chain is built from TRBV27 and TRBJ1-2, with a tentative D call TRBD1 (5 bases). CDR3 length: 15 amino acids. CDR1 and CDR2 from the germline V gene are MNHEY and SMNVEV (reference sequence). Trimming shortened V by 2 bases and J by 3 bases, and 13 bases separated the two germline ends. CDR3 region: CASSLRQGRHYGYTF. In nucleotides, the CDR3 is TGTGCCAGCAGTTTAAGGCAGGGCCGCCACTATGGCTACACCTTC.

This clonotype was seen more than once but under ten times. This chain links TRBV18 with TRBJ2-7; 9 bases line up with TRBD1. The V gene end was trimmed by 1 base and the J gene end by 6 bases; junction bases not matched to a gene: 7. This CDR3 is built from 15 residues. Germline V lookup: CDR1 KGHSH, CDR2 LQKENI. CDR3 residues: CASSPRPGQGSEQYF. For the CDR3, the DNA is TGTGCCAGCTCACCACGGCCGGGACAGGGAAGCGAGCAGTACTTC.

There are a few counts of this clonotype. The rearrangement uses TRBV20-1 and TRBJ1-2; TRBD1 matches 7 bases. The germline V gene has CDR1 DFQATT and CDR2 SNEGSKA (reference sequence). V was clipped by 4 bases and J by 5 bases; unmatched bases: 4. The CDR3 length is 12 residues. The CDR3 coding sequence is TGCAGTGCTATACAGGGGAGGTATGGCTACACCTTC. Its protein is CSAIQGRYGYTF.